This TCR beta chain was recovered during a study of shared clonotypes between healthy human individuals. As for the study in general: Donors consisted of two women and a few men between 18 and 49.

Only in-frame clones appear in the TCRdb table, and some are missing; sequencing was by immunoSEQ multiplex PCR. This table has some 2,400,000 clones, approximately 96% appearing once. The junction had 2 bases not matched to a gene; V was cut back by 4 bases and J by 4 bases. This CDR3 comprises 13 residues. Germline V lookup: CDR1 SGHTA, CDR2 FQGNSA. Participating donors were healthy, HIV-negative adults free of recent acute infections or vaccinations. Study-wide points: Rarefaction curves obtained for sorted subsets showed sequencing incomplete despite large depth.

With respect to this clone: Its target is not known. Other DNA sequences in the same sample also yield this CDR3.

V gene TRBV7-2 combines with J gene TRBJ2-7; 9 nucleotides line up with TRBD1. The sample was naive CD4+ T cells sorted from blood. As to subset: CD45RA+ positively selected. The TCR sequence derives from a man between 18 and 35 years old in good health. CDR3 loop: CASSSGTGYEQYF. CDR3 DNA: TGTGCCAGCAGCTCCGGGACAGGGTACGAGCAGTACTTC.